Each of the 27 T cell receptor beta chains below was sequenced from the same sample in a study of primary melanoma T cells and metastatic recurrence. Data came from immunoSEQ multiplex PCR; TCRdb stores just in-frame clones and leaves some out. Among about 1,400 clones listed, about 85% were seen once. The sample consisted of melanoma tumor tissue. These receptors came from a human donor with melanoma.

This clone appeared a few times. This rearrangement joins TRBV29-1 to TRBJ2-3; D remains unclear. CDR3 length: 12 residues. The germline V gene has CDR1 SQVTM and CDR2 ANQGSEA. V shed 5 bases and J shed 11 bases, with 17 bases lying between them. CDR3 residues: CSVLGNRVEQYF. CDR3 sequence (DNA): TGCAGCGTTCTCGGTAACCGGGTAGAGCAGTATTTT.

This clone is a singleton in its sample. J is TRBJ2-3 and V is TRBV11-3; D is undetermined. This CDR3 region has 16 residues. Germline assignment: CDR1 SGHNT and CDR2 YENEEA. Trimming cost V 0 bases and J 0 bases, with 10 bases left between them. CDR3 protein: CASSLEGRLSTDTQYF. The CDR3 nucleotides are TGTGCCAGCAGCTTAGAAGGGCGGCTAAGCACAGATACGCAGTATTTT.

V gene TRBV23-1 combines with J gene TRBJ1-4; D is perhaps TRBD1 (6 bases). TRBV23-1 is an ORF, and what it does is uncertain. V shed 9 bases and J shed 0 bases, with 11 bases lying between them. The CDR3 has 14 amino acids. Here the CDR3 reads CASLQGATNEKLFF. The CDR3 DNA reads as TGCGCCAGTCTACAGGGAGCAACTAATGAAAAACTGTTTTTT.

This clone has more than one count but fewer than ten. This chain uses TRBV19 with TRBJ2-1, with TRBD2 matching 10 bases. Per the germline V gene, CDR1 is LNHDA and CDR2 is SQIVND (reference sequence). The CDR3 contains 15 residues. The ends lost 5 bases at V and 5 bases at J; junction bases unmatched: 6. The CDR3: CASSPILAGNNEQFF. For the CDR3, the DNA is TGTGCCAGTAGTCCGATACTAGCGGGAAACAATGAGCAGTTCTTC.

V and J are TRBV7-7 and TRBJ1-3; 8 nucleotides match TRBD1. The germline gives CDR1 SSHAT, CDR2 FNYEAQ (reference sequence). The CDR3 loop spans 16 amino acids. V shed 4 bases and J 4 bases; nucleotides not matched to a gene: 9. DNA for the CDR3: TGTGCCAGCAGCTCCGGACAGGGAGGATTGGGAAACACCATATATTTT. Translating gives CASSSGQGGLGNTIYF.

This rearrangement joins TRBV6-1 to TRBJ2-5; the D gene is possibly TRBD2 (5 bases). From germline, CDR1 is MNHNS and CDR2 SASEGT. Trimming cost V 1 base and J 5 bases, with 14 bases left between them. The CDR3 sequence is 15 residues long. The CDR3: CASSEVVHSAETQYF. Written as DNA, the CDR3 is TGTGCCAGCAGTGAAGTGGTCCATAGCGCGGAGACCCAGTACTTC.

Here the CDR3 reads CASSVDITDTQYF. The CDR3, as DNA: TGTGCCAGTAGTGTGGACATCACAGATACGCAGTATTTT. V and J are TRBV19 and TRBJ2-3; D is perhaps TRBD1 (5 bases). V dropped 5 bases and J dropped 2 bases, with 8 bases sitting between them. The germline V gene has CDR1 LNHDA and CDR2 SQIVND (reference sequence). The length of the CDR3 is 13 residues.

The gene calls are TRBV11-3 and TRBJ1-3, with 7 bases fitting TRBD1. The CDR3 totals 15 residues. The trim removed 5 bases at V and 0 bases at J, leaving 4 bases unmatched. Germline CDR1 SGHNT, CDR2 YENEEA. The CDR3 loop is CASSPGTASGNTIYF. The CDR3 DNA sequence: TGTGCCAGCAGCCCGGGGACAGCCTCTGGAAACACCATATATTTT.

About this clone: One junction end does not reproduce the germline sequence, and a read error may be involved. The rearrangement links TRBV28 to TRBJ1-1; possibly TRBD1 for D (6 bases). Germline V gene sequence: CDR1 MDHEN, CDR2 SYDVKM. The CDR3 consists of 13 residues. The CDR3 reads CVSRLTGYTEAFF. CDR3 in DNA: TGTGTCAGCAGGCTAACAGGGTACACTGAAGCTTTCTTT.

This clone was seen just once. The V call is TRBV1, the J call TRBJ2-1; TRBD2, as called in the table, went unchecked against the DNA. TRBV1 is reported as a pseudogene. The CDR3 has 16 amino acids. The CDR3 loop reads CASSPQLAGGTNEQFF. CDR3 nucleotide sequence: TGCGCCAGCAGCCCGCAACTAGCGGGGGGGACGAATGAGCAGTTCTTC.

The chain links TRBV1 to TRBJ2-1; no check of the table's D call, TRBD2, against the DNA was made. TRBV1 is termed a pseudogene. This CDR3 is built from 16 residues. The CDR3 spells CASSQDRSGSYNEQFF. The DNA of the CDR3 is TGCGCCAGCAGCCAAGATCGGAGCGGGAGTTACAATGAGCAGTTCTTC.

The chain couples TRBV7-6 to TRBJ2-6, with 12 bases matching TRBD1. CDR1 is SGHVS, CDR2 FNYEAQ, per germline. The CDR3 is 17 residues long. V shed 5 bases and J 2 bases; nucleotides not matched to a gene: 4. The CDR3 protein is CASSRGTGGAGANVLTF. The CDR3 nucleotides are TGTGCCAGCAGCCGCGGGACAGGGGGCGCTGGGGCCAACGTCCTGACTTTC.

This chain connects TRBV19 to TRBJ1-2; 10 positions match TRBD1. Per the germline V gene, CDR1 is LNHDA and CDR2 is SQIVND (reference sequence). The ends lost 6 bases at V and 4 bases at J; junction bases unmatched: 11. The CDR3 length is 16 residues. CDR3 in amino acids: CASRTGTGEGSYGYTF. The DNA of the CDR3 is TGTGCCAGTAGAACGGGGACAGGGGAAGGGAGCTATGGCTACACCTTC.

The chain couples TRBV5-1 to TRBJ1-2; no reliable D call. Trimming stripped 0 bases from V and 2 bases from J, with 11 bases between. CDR1 SGHRS and CDR2 YFSETQ come from the germline V gene. The CDR3 is made up of 15 amino acids. The CDR3 is CASSLGQIGNYGYTF. The CDR3 DNA follows: TGCGCCAGCAGCTTGGGCCAGATTGGGAACTATGGCTACACCTTC.

V gene TRBV7-1 combines with J gene TRBJ2-2; TRBD1 aligns across 10 bases. TRBV7-1 is designated an ORF whose function remains uncertain. The trim removed 5 bases at V and 5 bases at J, leaving 8 bases unmatched. The CDR3 sequence is 16 residues long. Here the CDR3 DNA reads TGTGCCAGCAGCCCCCGGACAGGGGGAAAAACCGGGGAGCTGTTTTTT. Encoded protein: CASSPRTGGKTGELFF.

This chain joins TRBV1 and TRBJ1-6. TRBV1 constitutes a pseudogene. The CDR3 consists of 14 residues. In nucleotides, the CDR3 is TGCGCCAGCACCCCAGAGGGAAGCAATTCACCCCTCCACTTT. Its translation is CASTPEGSNSPLHF.

The chain employs TRBV28 and TRBJ2-1, with TRBD2 as a possible D gene (6 bases). Germline-derived CDR1 and CDR2 are MDHEN and SYDVKM. Between the trimmed V and J ends, which lost 2 bases and 3 bases, there was a span of 8 bases. The CDR3 totals 14 residues. CDR3 in amino acids: CASSLGGFYNEQFF. CDR3 bases: TGTGCCAGCAGTTTAGGAGGGTTCTACAATGAGCAGTTCTTC.

Regarding this clone: Compared with germline, one end of the junction differs, possibly owing to a read error. The chain carries TRBV19 and TRBJ2-1, with D perhaps matching TRBD2 (5 bases). The CDR3 loop spans 17 amino acids. Germline CDR1 LNHDA, CDR2 SQIVND (reference sequence). The CDR3 DNA follows: TGTGCCAATAGTATAGGCGGGTCAAGGAACTCCTACAATGAGCAGTTCTTC. Translating it yields CANSIGGSRNSYNEQFF.

V and J are TRBV7-1 and TRBJ1-5, with no clear D. TRBV7-1 is given ORF status, its function remaining uncertain. V was cut by 4 bases and J by 5 bases, with 9 bases left in between. The CDR3 is made up of 13 amino acids. Written as DNA, the CDR3 is TGTGCCAGCAGCTTCGCGCCGGATCAGCCCCAGCATTTT. It yields the protein CASSFAPDQPQHF.

This rearrangement joins TRBV1 to TRBJ1-6. TRBV1 is a recognized pseudogene. This CDR3 is 14 amino acids long. The CDR3 here is CASSQVPFGSPLHF. The CDR3 coding sequence is TGCGCCAGCAGCCAAGTTCCTTTTGGATCACCCCTCCACTTT.

The V call is TRBV6-8, the J call TRBJ2-3; 9 nucleotides match TRBD2. With 6 bases clipped from V and 9 bases from J, the junction kept 16 bases outside the gene matches. Per the germline V gene, CDR1 is MNHGY and CDR2 is SAAAGT. The CDR3 covers 16 residues. CDR3 sequence reads: CASSPRLAEGLGTQYF. Written as DNA, the CDR3 is TGTGCCAGCAGCCCCAGACTAGCGGAGGGGCTAGGGACGCAGTATTTT.

Worth noting for this clone: Germline is not matched at one junction end, which may reflect a read error. The J gene is TRBJ2-1, the V gene TRBV11-3; the D call may be TRBD1 or TRBD2 (5 bases each). CDR3 size: 16 residues. The germline gives CDR1 SGHNT, CDR2 YENEEA. CDR3 loop: CASSASKGTSYNEQFF. For the CDR3, the DNA is TGTGCCAGCAGCGCAAGCAAGGGGACCTCCTATAATGAGCAGTTCTTC. The variable domain in full, completed from reference TRBV11-3 and TRBJ2-1, reads EAGVVQSPRYKIIEKKQPVAFWCNPISGHNTLYWYLQNLGQGPELLIRYENEEAVDDSQLPKDRFSAERLKGVDSTLKIQPAELGDSAVYLCASSASKGTSYNEQFFGPGTRLTVL.

The chain recombines TRBV5-1 with TRBJ1-3; TRBD1 matches at 7 bases. Germline values: CDR1 SGHRS, CDR2 YFSETQ. V trimming: 4 bases; J trimming: 2 bases; junction bases outside the gene matches: 3. The CDR3 sequence is 14 residues long. This CDR3 reads CASSPGTAGNTIYF. CDR3 nucleotides: TGCGCCAGCAGCCCTGGGACAGCTGGAAACACCATATATTTT.

The chain carries TRBV19 and TRBJ2-1; possible D gene TRBD1, 6 bases. The germline CDR1 and CDR2 sequences are LNHDA and SQIVND (reference sequence). The CDR3 totals 15 residues. The ends were cut back, 2 bases at V and 5 bases at J, with 13 bases in the middle. The CDR3 bases are TGTGCCAGTAGTATATCGTCCAGGGGACACAATGAGCAGTTCTTC. It specifies CASSISSRGHNEQFF. Using reference TRBV19 and TRBJ2-1 for the parts outside the CDR3, the full variable domain is DGGITQSPKYLFRKEGQNVTLSCEQNLNHDAMYWYRQDPGQGLRLIYYSQIVNDFQKGDIAEGYSVSREKKESFPLTVTSAQKNPTAFYLCASSISSRGHNEQFFGPGTRLTVL.

The gene calls are TRBV7-1 and TRBJ2-1, with a possible D match to TRBD1 (6 bases). TRBV7-1 is identified as an open reading frame with a role that is uncertain. The CDR3 contains 15 residues. V was trimmed by 7 bases and J by 5 bases, leaving 18 bases between them. The CDR3 nucleotides read TGTGCCAGCACTTCAGGGACACTATTTAACAATGAGCAGTTCTTC. This sequence encodes CASTSGTLFNNEQFF.

The rearrangement links TRBV29-1 to TRBJ1-3; 7 bases are a match to TRBD1. CDR1 is SQVTM, CDR2 ANQGSEA, per germline. This CDR3 is 19 amino acids long. The CDR3 sequence is CASSQGQTLFLRSGNTIYF. CDR3 coding DNA: TGCGCCAGCAGCCAGGGACAGACGTTGTTCCTCCGGTCGGGAAACACCATATATTTT.

V gene TRBV23-1 combines with J gene TRBJ1-5; no firm D call. TRBV23-1 is an ORF for which the function is uncertain. This CDR3 is built from 18 residues. V gave up 6 bases and J gave up 0 bases, with 21 bases separating them. The CDR3, as DNA: TGCGCCAGCAGCCAAGAGTTCGATCGGGCCTATAGCAATCAGCCCCAGCATTTT. Translating it yields CASSQEFDRAYSNQPQHF.